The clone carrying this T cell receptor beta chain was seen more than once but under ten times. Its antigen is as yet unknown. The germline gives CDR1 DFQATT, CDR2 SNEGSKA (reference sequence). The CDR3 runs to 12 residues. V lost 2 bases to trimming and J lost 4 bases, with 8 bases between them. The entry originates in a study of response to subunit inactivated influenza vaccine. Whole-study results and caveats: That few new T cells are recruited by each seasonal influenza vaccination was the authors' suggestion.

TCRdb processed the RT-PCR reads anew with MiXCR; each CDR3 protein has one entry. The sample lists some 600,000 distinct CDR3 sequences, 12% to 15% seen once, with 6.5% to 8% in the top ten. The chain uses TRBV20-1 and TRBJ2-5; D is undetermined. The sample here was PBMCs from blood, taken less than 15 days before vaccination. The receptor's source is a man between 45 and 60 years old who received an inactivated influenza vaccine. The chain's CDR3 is CSARSWGETQYF. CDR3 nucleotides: TGCAGTGCTAGAAGTTGGGGAGAGACCCAGTACTTC.